This TCR beta chain was documented in a study of blood T cell repertoires in COVID-19. Study summary: Sample material is recorded as cDNA or gDNA derived from T cells, B-cell-depleted T cells, or PBMCs.

Sequencing was performed with immunoSEQ multiplex PCR; in TCRdb, only in-frame clones are kept and a portion is missing. The sample has some 180,000 clones, nearly 90% seen once. In its sample, this clone was seen once. Trimming pared 5 bases from V and 10 bases from J, leaving 12 bases between. The V gene's germline CDR1 is DFQATT and CDR2 SNEGSKA (reference sequence). The CDR3 consists of 10 residues. The sequence derives from a man in his fifties with acute or convalescent COVID-19. The sequenced sample was peripheral blood. The V call is TRBV20-1, the J call TRBJ2-7, with a tentative D call TRBD2 (5 bases). CDR3 in DNA: TGCAGTGCTCGGCTAGCTACTCAGTACTTC. Its protein is CSARLATQYF.